Below, one T cell receptor (beta chain) is given with its context. Germline-derived CDR1 and CDR2 are MNHNY and SVGAGI (reference sequence). Trimming cost V 0 bases and J 3 bases, with 12 bases left between them. This CDR3 is 16 amino acids long. Sequenced by immunoSEQ multiplex PCR; TCRdb stores in-frame clones only, minus some. The table lists more than 35,000 clones, around 89% of them singletons. This entry belongs to a study of T cell changes during pregnancy in multiple sclerosis. This receptor was taken from a female donor with multiple sclerosis, enrolled in a pregnancy study. The sequencing here drew on CD4+ T cells from peripheral blood mononuclear cells, taken in the first trimester of pregnancy. This chain joins TRBV6-6 and TRBJ1-5; the D gene is possibly TRBD1 (5 bases). CDR3 sequence (DNA): TGTGCCAGCAGTTACTCTTCGGGGGTCCTCAATCAGCCCCAGCATTTT. It translates to CASSYSSGVLNQPQHF.